One sample yielded the 24 T cell receptor beta chains listed below, sequenced in a study of CXCR3-negative and CXCR3-positive naive CD8 T cells. Study-level points and caveats: When CXCR3-positive naive cells were set against CXCR3-negative naive cells, the former had more hydrophobic TRB CDR3s.

These receptors have no identified antigens. The libraries of TRB cDNA were constructed through 5' RACE using UMI labels. TCRdb re-called the 5' RACE reads and gives one entry per CDR3 protein, without DNA. The specimen's table records under 85,000 distinct CDR3 sequences. Source material: naive CXCR3+ CD8+ T cells from blood. Subset of the sample: CD45RO-CCR7+CD27+CD95- naive CD8+ T cells expressing CXCR3 (TNR3+). The source of these receptors is a human donor in good health. Some clones in this sample may be carry-over from other donors' samples.

The CDR3 loop reads CASSMTLGLAFGGELFF. The V and J genes are TRBV27 and TRBJ2-2; the TCRdb call, TRBD2, lacks DNA for checking. Germline CDR1 MNHEY, CDR2 SMNVEV (reference sequence). The CDR3 has 17 amino acids.

The gene calls are TRBV5-4 and TRBJ2-1; TCRdb calls TRBD1, which cannot be checked without DNA. Germline V gene data show CDR1 as SGHNT and CDR2 as YYREEE (reference sequence). CDR3 length equals 14 residues. CDR3 amino acids: CASSLGQGSNEQFF.

The V call is TRBV6-2 or TRBV6-3, the J call TRBJ2-1; checking the TCRdb D call of TRBD2 is not possible without DNA. Germline CDR1 reads MNHEY; CDR2 reads SVGEGT. The CDR3 contains 16 residues. The CDR3 loop is CASSYLVGLAGGEQFF.

The rearrangement links TRBV5-5 to TRBJ2-1; TCRdb returns TRBD1, unconfirmable since there is no DNA. Germline CDR1 reads SGHKS; CDR2 reads YYEKEE (reference sequence). The CDR3 consists of 18 residues. The CDR3 reads CASSDTGAGTLVHNEQFF.

The V and J genes are TRBV4-1 and TRBJ2-7; TCRdb's assignment of TRBD1 cannot be checked, as there is no DNA. CDR1 is MGHRA, CDR2 YSYEKL, per germline. The CDR3 contains 16 residues. CDR3 loop: CASSQVSGTGDHEQYF.

The rearrangement uses TRBV5-6 and TRBJ2-7. The CDR3 sequence is 13 residues long. The germline V gene encodes CDR1 SGHDT and CDR2 YYEEEE. The CDR3 is CASSLGSTYEQYF.

The gene calls are TRBV7-9 and TRBJ2-4; the D call from TCRdb, TRBD1, cannot be confirmed without DNA. The length of the CDR3 is 13 residues. The V gene's germline CDR1 is SEHNR and CDR2 FQNEAQ (reference sequence). The CDR3 protein is CASSPPTPQGQYF.

The chain recombines TRBV6-2 or TRBV6-3 with TRBJ2-7; TCRdb calls TRBD2, which cannot be checked without DNA. CDR1 and CDR2 (germline): MNHEY, SVGEGT. The CDR3 has 12 residues. CDR3: CASKGPAHEQYF.

V gene TRBV7-9 combines with J gene TRBJ1-3; no DNA is available, so the TRBD1 call from TCRdb remains unchecked. The CDR3 is 17 amino acids. The germline CDR1 and CDR2 sequences are SEHNR and FQNEAQ (reference sequence). The CDR3 is CASSLTGTLGPGNTIYF.

The gene calls are TRBV7-2 and TRBJ2-3; as DNA is missing, the TRBD1 call by TCRdb cannot be tested. There are 17 residues in the CDR3. The germline gives CDR1 SGHTA, CDR2 FQGNSA. CDR3 in amino acids: CASSQGAGGPLGDTQYF.

CDR3 protein: CASSLPGGPSPYEQYF. The J gene is TRBJ2-7, the V gene TRBV7-6; the D call of TRBD2 rests on TCRdb alone, since no DNA is present to check it. CDR3 length equals 16 residues. Per germline, CDR1 SGHVS and CDR2 FNYEAQ.

V and J are TRBV7-6 and TRBJ2-3; TCRdb outputs TRBD1, but without DNA this stays unchecked. The CDR3 is made up of 14 amino acids. CDR1 and CDR2 from the germline V gene are SGHVS and FNYEAQ. The chain's CDR3 is CASRNRAGTDTQYF.

CDR3 in amino acids: CASSLSPPETQYF. The genes are TRBV27 and TRBJ2-5. This CDR3 contains 13 residues. Germline loops: CDR1 MNHEY, CDR2 SMNVEV (reference sequence).

This chain joins TRBV11-2 and TRBJ1-1; TCRdb outputs TRBD1, but without DNA this stays unchecked. The length of the CDR3 is 15 residues. Germline CDR1 is SGHAT and CDR2 is FQNNGV. The CDR3 here is CASSYTGTGFAEAFF.

CDR3 region: CASSLERLSSYNEQFF. J is TRBJ2-1 and V is TRBV7-8. Germline V gene lookup returns CDR1 SGHVS and CDR2 FQNEAQ. This CDR3 region has 16 residues.

This chain links TRBV29-1 with TRBJ1-2; TCRdb outputs TRBD1, but without DNA this stays unchecked. CDR1 is SQVTM, CDR2 ANQGSEA, per germline. This CDR3 spans 15 amino acids. CDR3 in amino acids: CSVGTWTGGDYGYTF. Supplemented by reference TRBV29-1 and TRBJ1-2, the full variable domain reads SAVISQKPSRDICQRGTSLTIQCQVDSQVTMMFWYRQQPGQSLTLIATANQGSEATYESGFVIDKFPISRPNLTFSTLTVSNMSPEDSSIYLCSVGTWTGGDYGYTFGSGTRLTVV.

The rearrangement joins TRBV14 to TRBJ1-6; TCRdb returns TRBD1, unconfirmable since there is no DNA. Germline assignment: CDR1 SGHDN and CDR2 FVKESK. The CDR3 is made up of 19 amino acids. The CDR3: CASSQDLSRGPSYNSPLHF.

This rearrangement joins TRBV7-2 to TRBJ2-1; absent DNA, TCRdb's TRBD1 call cannot be checked. This CDR3 comprises 15 residues. Germline CDR1 reads SGHTA; CDR2 reads FQGNSA. CDR3 loop: CASSLEGTGVDEQFF.

V is TRBV9 and J is TRBJ2-1; TCRdb gives TRBD2 as the D gene, but with no DNA this cannot be confirmed. Per germline, CDR1 SGDLS and CDR2 YYNGEE. This CDR3 has 16 residues. This CDR3 reads CASSVDTGAPYNEQFF.

J is TRBJ2-5 and V is TRBV6-2 or TRBV6-3; the D call from TCRdb, TRBD2, cannot be confirmed without DNA. CDR1 MNHEY and CDR2 SVGEGT come from the germline V gene. The CDR3 has 14 amino acids. The CDR3 reads CASSYLLARETQYF.

The rearrangement joins TRBV7-2 to TRBJ2-7; TCRdb outputs TRBD2, but without DNA this stays unchecked. CDR1 and CDR2 from the germline V gene are SGHTA and FQGNSA. The CDR3 runs 14 residues. This chain's CDR3 is CASGPPAINYEQYF.

V usage is TRBV7-6 and J usage is TRBJ2-7; the TCRdb D gene call, TRBD2, has no DNA to confirm it. The CDR3 has 15 residues. Germline CDR1 reads SGHVS; CDR2 reads FNYEAQ. The CDR3 loop reads CASSSLAGGPGEQYF.

The V gene is TRBV7-9, the J gene TRBJ2-7; TCRdb picks TRBD2, but there is no DNA to check that call. The length of the CDR3 is 16 residues. The germline V gene encodes CDR1 SEHNR and CDR2 FQNEAQ (reference sequence). The CDR3 spells CASSLVTSGGVDEQYF.

The chain joins TRBV19 to TRBJ1-5; TCRdb's D call, TRBD1, is unchecked because there is no DNA. CDR3 length: 12 amino acids. CDR1 and CDR2 (germline): LNHDA, SQIVND (reference sequence). The CDR3 reads CASSPQGQPQHF.